This TCR beta chain is drawn from a study of blood T cell repertoires in COVID-19. About the research overall: COVID-19 samples from acute and convalescent phases originated in the United States, Italy and Spain.

Germline CDR1 SGHRS, CDR2 YFSETQ. Between the trimmed V and J ends, which lost 4 bases and 9 bases, there was a span of 16 bases. The CDR3 runs to 13 residues. Data came from immunoSEQ multiplex PCR; TCRdb stores just in-frame clones and leaves some out. The data show over 200,000 clones, 80% to 90% seen once. The J gene is TRBJ1-1, the V gene TRBV5-1; D call uncertain. The TCR sequence derives from a man aged 35 to 55 who had recovered from COVID-19. Source material: PBMCs or T cells enriched from blood (not recorded which). The chain's CDR3 is CASSTDATTKAFF. CDR3 in DNA: TGCGCCAGCAGCACAGATGCAACAACCAAAGCTTTCTTT.